This T cell receptor (beta chain) is from a study of T cell repertoires in cytomegalovirus infection. The overall study: Alongside well-studied HLA-B-restricted CMV epitopes, recently identified HLA-C-restricted CMV epitopes were also used. From public TCR beta signatures came an indication of both CMV infection and matching HLA type. Findings of the study overall: Of the TCR beta families, the public ones yielded a cumulative frequency that identified carriers of CMV plus the relevant HLA. There were HLA-C-restricted CMV-specific TCR beta clonotypes dominating the ex vivo response.

Comment on this clonotype: Its antigen remains unknown.

This CDR3 is 14 amino acids long. After removal of 1 base from V and 12 bases from J, the junction contained 9 bases not matched to a gene. CDR1 and CDR2 from the germline V gene are SEHNR and FQNEAQ (reference sequence). MiXCR was run by TCRdb on the reads, yielding one entry per CDR3 protein. The sample lists about half a million distinct CDR3 sequences; approximately 40% were seen once. The clonotype originates from a human donor in good health (CMV status not recorded). Some clones in this sample may be carry-over from other donors' samples. The V and J genes are TRBV7-9 and TRBJ2-4, with 7 bases lining up with TRBD2. The specimen comprised cultured PBMCs, sampled from culture after CMV antigen stimulation. The CDR3 DNA follows: TGTGCCAGCAGCTTAGGTGGACTAGAGTTTAATCAGTACTTC. It translates to CASSLGGLEFNQYF.